These 32 T cell receptor beta chains came from one sample sequenced in a study of T cell responses to AZD1222 COVID-19 vaccine (dated by TCRdb to about 2021). Per the publication, the time point label means: baseline before first vaccination. The method was the immunoSEQ multiplex PCR assay. In its TCRdb copy, this immuneACCESS table keeps in-frame sequences only and misses some clones. Where compared with another copy, unresolved V genes explain less than half of these, and the others have no known cause. For this sample there are 100,000 or so clones; 90% appear just once. 1% to 1.5% of the sample lies in the top ten. The sample in question was peripheral blood, obtained on day 0 of AZD1222 vaccination. The receptors come from an adult in good health.

In its sample, this clone was seen once. The rearrangement uses TRBV7-3 and TRBJ2-5; 7 bases match TRBD2. The CDR3 spans 13 residues. Germline V gives CDR1 SGHTA, CDR2 FQGTGA. The V segment lost 6 bases and the J segment 5 bases; nucleotides outside the gene matches: 6. CDR3 nucleotides: TGTGCCAGCAGTTGGGTGGGAGGGGAGACCCAGTACTTC. Residues: CASSWVGGETQYF. The full variable domain, in which reference TRBV7-3 and TRBJ2-5 provide the parts outside the CDR3, is GAGVSQTPSNKVTEKGKYVELRCDPISGHTALYWYRQSLGQGPEFLIYFQGTGAADDSGLPNDRFFAVRPEGSVSTLKIQRTERGDSAVYLCASSWVGGETQYFGPGTRLLVL.

The sample holds one count of this clone. The CDR3 DNA follows: TGTGCCAGCAGCTGGGGGGGGTTCGATCAGCCCCAGCATTTT. This encodes CASSWGGFDQPQHF. The V gene is TRBV28, the J gene TRBJ1-5, with TRBD1 as a possible D gene (5 bases). CDR3 length: 14 amino acids. Germline assignment: CDR1 MDHEN and CDR2 SYDVKM. V dropped 6 bases and J dropped 5 bases, with 14 bases sitting between them.

The J gene is TRBJ2-5, the V gene TRBV7-8; D gene ambiguous. The CDR3 totals 15 residues. Trimming removed 1 base at V and 1 base at J, with 10 bases between. The germline V gene encodes CDR1 SGHVS and CDR2 FQNEAQ. The CDR3 DNA follows: TGTGCCAGCAGCTTAGGCCCCCTAGTCCAAGAGACCCAGTACTTC. Amino acid sequence: CASSLGPLVQETQYF. The whole variable domain, remainder taken from reference TRBV7-8 and TRBJ2-5, is GAGVSQSPRYKVAKRGQDVALRCDPISGHVSLFWYQQALGQGPEFLTYFQNEAQLDKSGLPSDRFFAERPEGSVSTLKIQRTQQEDSAVYLCASSLGPLVQETQYFGPGTRLLVL.

The rearrangement joins TRBV5-5 to TRBJ1-1, with D possibly matching TRBD1 (6 bases). This CDR3 comprises 16 residues. Germline V gene data show CDR1 as SGHKS and CDR2 as YYEKEE (reference sequence). Trimming shortened V by 3 bases and J by 5 bases, and 20 bases separated the two germline ends. The CDR3 reads CASSSLPQGFPTEAFF. The CDR3 nucleotides read TGTGCCAGCAGCTCTCTTCCACAGGGCTTCCCAACTGAAGCTTTCTTT.

This clone turned up a few times. This sequence joins TRBV4-2 and TRBJ1-5; D may be TRBD1 (6 bases). CDR3 length: 16 residues. Germline CDR1 reads LGHNA; CDR2 reads YNFKEQ. The V gene lost 3 bases and the J gene lost 3 bases, with 15 bases spanning the gap. This CDR3 reads CASSQHHQGTNQPQHF. Written as DNA, the CDR3 is TGTGCCAGCAGCCAGCATCACCAGGGGACCAATCAGCCCCAGCATTTT.

The J gene is TRBJ1-1, the V gene TRBV11-2; D gene ambiguous. Germline CDR1 SGHAT, CDR2 FQNNGV. Trimming stripped 0 bases from V and 8 bases from J, with 7 bases between. The CDR3 totals 12 residues. CDR3 loop: CASSLEHAEAFF. The DNA for the CDR3 is TGTGCCAGCAGCTTAGAACATGCCGAAGCTTTCTTT.

V and J are TRBV19 and TRBJ1-1; 12 nucleotides match TRBD1. Germline assignment: CDR1 LNHDA and CDR2 SQIVND (reference sequence). CDR3 size: 17 residues. V shed 4 bases, J shed 5 bases, and the junction held 11 bases outside the gene matches. The CDR3 sequence: CASSTRGTGGAGTEAFF. Here the CDR3 DNA reads TGTGCCAGTAGTACGCGGGGGACAGGGGGCGCGGGTACTGAAGCTTTCTTT.

This sequence joins TRBV28 and TRBJ2-7; D not certain. V was trimmed by 5 bases and J by 0 bases, leaving 5 bases between them. This CDR3 region has 12 residues. Germline loops: CDR1 MDHEN, CDR2 SYDVKM. Written as DNA, the CDR3 is TGTGCCAGCAGTCCAAACTCCTACGAGCAGTACTTC. Translation: CASSPNSYEQYF.

The V and J genes are TRBV7-2 and TRBJ1-2, with D possibly being TRBD1 (5 bases). The V and J ends lost 5 bases and 6 bases respectively, with 19 bases between them. CDR1 is SGHTA and CDR2 is FQGNSA in the germline V gene. The CDR3 is made up of 15 amino acids. CDR3 amino acids: CASSAIGTPEHGYTF. Written as DNA, the CDR3 is TGTGCCAGCAGCGCAATAGGGACTCCGGAGCATGGCTACACCTTC.

The genes are TRBV5-8 and TRBJ2-1; D is possibly TRBD2 (6 bases). Trimming removed 4 bases at V and 3 bases at J, with 20 bases between. The CDR3 is 17 amino acids. Germline V gene sequence: CDR1 SGHTS, CDR2 YDEGEE. Here the CDR3 reads CASSIRDSHPNYNEQFF. In DNA form, the CDR3 reads TGTGCCAGCAGCATCCGGGACTCCCATCCCAACTACAATGAGCAGTTCTTC. The full variable domain, in which reference TRBV5-8 and TRBJ2-1 provide the parts outside the CDR3, is EAGVTQSPTHLIKTRGQQATLRCSPISGHTSVYWYQQALGLGLQFLLWYDEGEERNRGNFPPRFSGRQFPNYSSELNVNALELEDSALYLCASSIRDSHPNYNEQFFGPGTRLTVL.

The V gene is TRBV5-4, the J gene TRBJ1-6; 7 nucleotides align to TRBD1. The trim removed 0 bases at V and 8 bases at J, leaving 8 bases unmatched. This CDR3 has 16 residues. The germline V gene encodes CDR1 SGHNT and CDR2 YYREEE (reference sequence). The CDR3 DNA sequence: TGTGCCAGCAGCTTGGCTTCTACAGGGGCTGATTCACCCCTCCACTTT. It translates to CASSLASTGADSPLHF.

This rearrangement joins TRBV30 to TRBJ2-7, with D unclear. Between the trimmed V and J ends, which lost 0 bases and 5 bases, there was a span of 5 bases. From germline, CDR1 is GTSNPN and CDR2 SVGIG (reference sequence). The CDR3 has 11 amino acids. The CDR3: CAWSVKDEQYF. As DNA, the CDR3 is TGTGCCTGGAGTGTAAAAGACGAGCAGTACTTC.

This chain links TRBV19 with TRBJ1-5; D uncertain. Germline CDR1 reads LNHDA; CDR2 reads SQIVND (reference sequence). Deletions cut 3 bases from V and 1 base from J, with 10 bases between. The CDR3 covers 15 residues. The DNA for the CDR3 is TGTGCCAGTAGTATCTGGAGTCTCAGCAATCAGCCCCAGCATTTT. Protein: CASSIWSLSNQPQHF.

The genes are TRBV11-2 and TRBJ2-2, with 14 bases matching TRBD2. The CDR3 is 17 amino acids. Germline V gives CDR1 SGHAT, CDR2 FQNNGV. Unmatched junction bases numbered 6, after V lost 5 bases and J lost 4 bases. In nucleotides, the CDR3 is TGTGCCAGCAGCCATACGACTAGCGGGGGGGGCACCGGGGAGCTGTTTTTT. The encoded protein is CASSHTTSGGGTGELFF.

The rearrangement links TRBV3-1 (or the pseudogene TRBV3-2) to TRBJ2-5, with 7 bases aligning to TRBD1. The germline gives CDR1 LGHDT, CDR2 YNNKEL (reference sequence). J was trimmed by 3 bases and V by 2 bases; bases with no gene match: 3. This CDR3 has 14 residues. CDR3 sequence: CASSQRDREETQYF. DNA of the CDR3: TGTGCCAGCAGCCAAAGGGACAGAGAAGAGACCCAGTACTTC.

The chain combines TRBV7-9 with TRBJ1-4; possible D gene TRBD1, 5 bases. The V and J ends lost 5 bases and 8 bases respectively, with 15 bases between them. This CDR3 contains 14 residues. The germline CDR1 and CDR2 sequences are SEHNR and FQNEAQ (reference sequence). The CDR3 sequence is CASSPTGWGEKLFF. Written as DNA, the CDR3 is TGTGCCAGCAGCCCTACGGGGTGGGGGGAAAAACTGTTTTTT. Using reference TRBV7-9 and TRBJ1-4 for the parts outside the CDR3, the full variable domain is DTGVSQNPRHKITKRGQNVTFRCDPISEHNRLYWYRQTLGQGPEFLTYFQNEAQLEKSRLLSDRFSAERPKGSFSTLEIQRTEQGDSAMYLCASSPTGWGEKLFFGSGTQLSVL.

This clone appeared once. The chain uses TRBV2 and TRBJ2-1, with D unclear. The CDR3 extends over 11 amino acids. V was trimmed by 6 bases and J by 12 bases, leaving 12 bases between them. Germline V lookup: CDR1 SNHLY, CDR2 FYNNEI. CDR3: CASRTPEPQFF. The CDR3 DNA follows: TGTGCCAGCAGGACCCCGGAGCCGCAGTTCTTC.

The chain recombines TRBV19 with TRBJ1-4; no reliable D call. Trimming removed 5 bases from V and 5 bases from J, with 18 bases in between. Germline CDR1 reads LNHDA; CDR2 reads SQIVND (reference sequence). CDR3 length: 16 residues. CDR3 residues: CASSLPWMGRNEKLFF. DNA for the CDR3: TGTGCCAGTAGTCTACCATGGATGGGGAGAAATGAAAAACTGTTTTTT.

The CDR3 is CASRGGPPQPQHF. The CDR3, as DNA: TGTGCCAGCAGGGGAGGCCCCCCTCAGCCCCAGCATTTT. V is TRBV28 and J is TRBJ1-5; the D is unclear. Germline CDR1 reads MDHEN; CDR2 reads SYDVKM. With 6 bases removed from V and 6 bases from J, the gap between germline ends came to 12 bases. There are 13 residues in the CDR3.

This clone appeared a single time. The rearrangement uses TRBV7-2 and TRBJ2-7; D tentatively fits TRBD1 or TRBD2 (5 bases each). Germline V gives CDR1 SGHTA, CDR2 FQGNSA. Trimming took off 3 bases at V and 2 bases at J, with 8 bases between the two ends. CDR3 length equals 13 residues. The CDR3 coding sequence is TGTGCCAGCAGCTTGTGGGGACCCTACGAGCAGTACTTC. The encoded protein is CASSLWGPYEQYF.

This chain uses TRBV5-1 with TRBJ1-2; no firm D call. CDR1 is SGHRS, CDR2 YFSETQ, per germline. This CDR3 spans 16 amino acids. Trimming took off 0 bases at V and 0 bases at J, with 12 bases between the two ends. The CDR3, as DNA: TGCGCCAGCAGCTTGGTGTTCCCAGCCACTAACTATGGCTACACCTTC. This translates into CASSLVFPATNYGYTF.

The J gene is TRBJ2-5, the V gene TRBV16; D is possibly TRBD1 (6 bases). The CDR3 is 15 amino acids. Germline assignment: CDR1 KGHSY and CDR2 FQNENV. The V end was cut by 1 base, the J end by 5 bases, with 14 bases between. The CDR3 region has the DNA TGTGCCAGCAGCCAATTCTTACAGGGAACGGAGACCCAGTACTTC. Its translation: CASSQFLQGTETQYF.

The chain joins TRBV7-2 to TRBJ1-1; no clear D. This CDR3 has 13 residues. V shed 3 bases and J shed 0 bases, with 5 bases lying between them. Germline CDR1 is SGHTA and CDR2 is FQGNSA. For the CDR3, the DNA is TGTGCCAGCAGCTTCGACATGAACACTGAAGCTTTCTTT. Translation: CASSFDMNTEAFF. Based on the CDR3 plus reference TRBV7-2 and TRBJ1-1, the full variable domain is GAGVSQSPSNKVTEKGKDVELRCDPISGHTALYWYRQSLGQGLEFLIYFQGNSAPDKSGLPSDRFSAERTGGSVSTLTIQRTQQEDSAVYLCASSFDMNTEAFFGQGTRLTVV.

In its sample, this clone was seen a few times. The rearrangement links TRBV5-6 to TRBJ1-2, with D unclear. Trimming took off 1 base at V and 8 bases at J, with 12 bases between the two ends. This CDR3 has 13 amino acids. Germline loops: CDR1 SGHDT, CDR2 YYEEEE. The DNA for the CDR3 is TGTGCCAGCAGCTTGTTACCTTTGGGGGGCTACACCTTC. It encodes CASSLLPLGGYTF.

The chain combines TRBV3-1 (or the pseudogene TRBV3-2) with TRBJ2-1; D is perhaps TRBD1 or TRBD2 (5 bases each). In germline, CDR1 is LGHDT, CDR2 YNNKEL (reference sequence). The CDR3 length is 14 residues. Deletions cut 4 bases from V and 1 base from J, with 8 bases between. The DNA for the CDR3 is TGTGCCAGCAGCCGGGACCAATCCTACAATGAGCAGTTCTTC. It codes for CASSRDQSYNEQFF.

This chain uses TRBV23-1 with TRBJ1-1; D not certain. TRBV23-1 is assigned to the ORF class and has an uncertain function. The CDR3 length is 13 residues. V lost 3 bases and J 5 bases, leaving 10 bases between the germline ends. The CDR3 protein is CASSHRCQTEAFF. DNA of the CDR3: TGCGCCAGCAGTCACCGTTGTCAAACTGAAGCTTTCTTT.

The chain is built from TRBV7-3 and TRBJ2-5; D gene ambiguous. CDR1 and CDR2 (germline): SGHTA, FQGTGA. Trimming left V 1 base short and J 3 bases short, with 6 bases between. The CDR3 has 13 residues. The CDR3 DNA is TGTGCCAGCAGCTTAATTGGAGAAGAGACCCAGTACTTC. This encodes CASSLIGEETQYF.

The DNA for the CDR3 is TGTGCCAGCAGCAAAGGGGGTGGCGGGTATGGCTACACCTTC. Translating gives CASSKGGGGYGYTF. The V and J genes are TRBV21-1 and TRBJ1-2. TRBV21-1 is a pseudogene locus. The CDR3 extends over 14 amino acids.

This chain links TRBV7-9 with TRBJ1-2; possibly TRBD1 for D (5 bases). CDR1 is SEHNR, CDR2 FQNEAQ, per germline (reference sequence). This CDR3 spans 16 amino acids. Trimming stripped 5 bases from V and 7 bases from J, with 23 bases between. This CDR3 is CASSLQDRGKGLGYTF. The DNA for the CDR3 is TGTGCCAGCAGCCTACAGGACCGGGGCAAGGGGCTTGGCTACACCTTC.

The V gene is TRBV19, the J gene TRBJ1-1, with D uncertain. Germline-derived CDR1 and CDR2 are LNHDA and SQIVND (reference sequence). The length of the CDR3 is 10 residues. Trimming cost V 4 bases and J 3 bases, with 0 bases left between them. CDR3 in amino acids: CASSNTEAFF. CDR3 DNA sequence: TGTGCCAGTAGTAACACTGAAGCTTTCTTT.

There are a few counts of this clone. The chain joins TRBV2 to TRBJ1-1, with D uncertain. V was cut by 1 base and J by 4 bases, with 16 bases left in between. This CDR3 region has 16 residues. Germline V gives CDR1 SNHLY, CDR2 FYNNEI. Written as DNA, the CDR3 is TGTGCCAGCAGTGAAGAGGTTTGGGTAATAGGCACTGAAGCTTTCTTT. This sequence encodes CASSEEVWVIGTEAFF.

V gene TRBV18 combines with J gene TRBJ1-1; no clear D gene. The ends were cut back, 5 bases at V and 1 base at J, with 8 bases in the middle. The germline CDR1 and CDR2 sequences are KGHSH and LQKENI. This CDR3 spans 13 amino acids. CDR3 loop: CASSGGGNTEAFF. DNA for the CDR3: TGTGCCAGCTCAGGAGGAGGGAACACTGAAGCTTTCTTT.